The TCR beta chain described here comes from a study of cytomegalovirus exposure and HLA in healthy donors. Regarding the study as a whole: Most sequenced TCRs were rare (though some public TCRs occurred in many donors). The classifier reportedly diagnosed cytomegalovirus status with high sensitivity and specificity.

The CDR3 extends over 16 amino acids. Per germline, CDR1 SGHRS and CDR2 YFSETQ. Trimming cost V 1 base and J 6 bases; bases outside gene matches: 7. Only in-frame clones appear in the TCRdb table, and some are missing; sequencing was by immunoSEQ multiplex PCR. The data contain over 130,000 clones, around 86% of them singletons. As concerns this clone: The antigen is undetermined.

This chain connects TRBV5-1 to TRBJ2-1; 10 nucleotides agree with TRBD1. The sequenced material came from PBMCs. This sequence was found in a man between 18 and 29 years old in good health and CMV-seropositive. The CDR3 loop reads CASSLFGQGVINEQFF. In DNA form, the CDR3 reads TGCGCCAGCAGCTTGTTCGGACAGGGGGTGATCAATGAGCAGTTCTTC. Combining the CDR3 with reference TRBV5-1 and TRBJ2-1 gives the whole variable domain KAGVTQTPRYLIKTRGQQVTLSCSPISGHRSVSWYQQTPGQGLQFLFEYFSETQRNKGNFPGRFSGRQFSNSRSEMNVSTLELGDSALYLCASSLFGQGVINEQFFGPGTRLTVL.